A selection of T cell receptor beta chains follows, all from one sample in a study of control samples from healthy donors and cancer patients. Profiled with immunoSEQ multiplex PCR; TCRdb holds only in-frame clones, not every one. The sample lists 120,000 to 150,000 clones, more than 90% occurring once. The sample was blood. These receptors were taken from a man younger than 40 in good health. Each CDR3 is given with its conserved first and last residue. Each record gives: J gene, clone size, CDR3 length, V gene, CDR3 protein. Rows give clone size only sometimes, using once, few, many, or a class for an expanded clone.

j_gene: TRBJ2-3; abundance: .; len: 17; v_gene: TRBV7-3; CDR3aa: CASSLIGASGGTDTQYF
j_gene: TRBJ1-1; abundance: once; len: 12; v_gene: TRBV5-4; CDR3aa: CASSWVGTEAFF
j_gene: TRBJ2-7; abundance: .; len: 16; v_gene: TRBV19; CDR3aa: CASSIRTGQGRQEQYF
j_gene: TRBJ1-1; abundance: .; len: 15; v_gene: TRBV2; CDR3aa: CASSGLGVSDTEAFF
j_gene: TRBJ2-1; abundance: .; len: 13; v_gene: TRBV18; CDR3aa: CASSPDRNNEQFF
j_gene: TRBJ1-5; abundance: .; len: 14; v_gene: TRBV19; CDR3aa: CASSTTGGGQPQHF
j_gene: TRBJ1-1; abundance: .; len: 15; v_gene: TRBV7-3; CDR3aa: CASSPRQGKNTEAFF
j_gene: TRBJ2-7; abundance: few; len: 13; v_gene: TRBV2; CDR3aa: CATRPSGGWEQYF
j_gene: TRBJ2-1; abundance: .; len: 12; v_gene: TRBV11-2; CDR3aa: CASSLGNNEQFF
j_gene: TRBJ2-7; abundance: .; len: 15; v_gene: TRBV19; CDR3aa: CASSITGASFYEQYF
j_gene: TRBJ1-2; abundance: once; len: 15; v_gene: TRBV27; CDR3aa: CASSSLTARNYGYTF
j_gene: TRBJ2-3; abundance: .; len: 14; v_gene: TRBV7-8; CDR3aa: CASSRPIGTDTQYF
j_gene: TRBJ2-4; abundance: .; len: 17; v_gene: TRBV30; CDR3aa: CAWSEGLAGTRGDIQYF
j_gene: TRBJ1-3; abundance: .; len: 13; v_gene: TRBV30; CDR3aa: CAWSPPSGNTIYF
j_gene: TRBJ1-2; abundance: .; len: 14; v_gene: TRBV29-1; CDR3aa: CSVEDREAFYGYTF